What follows are 19 T cell receptor beta chains derived from one specimen sequenced in a study of T cell responses to AZD1222 COVID-19 vaccine. TCRdb keeps only in-frame clones here, not all; method: immunoSEQ multiplex PCR. Among 200,000 to 250,000 clones, approximately 94% were seen once, and the ten largest hold around 1.7%. The sample consisted of peripheral blood, taken 28 days after the second dose of the MenACWY control vaccine. All receptors come from an adult who received the MenACWY meningococcal vaccine as a control.

The chain recombines TRBV18 with TRBJ2-5, with D possibly being TRBD2 (5 bases). The CDR3 consists of 14 residues. CDR1 is KGHSH and CDR2 is LQKENI in the germline V gene. Trimming pared 5 bases from V and 4 bases from J, leaving 14 bases between. The CDR3 spells CASSTFLAGETQYF. CDR3 in DNA: TGTGCCAGCTCAACTTTTTTGGCGGGAGAGACCCAGTACTTC.

The chain recombines TRBV4-1 with TRBJ1-4; D not resolved. The V end was cut by 4 bases, the J end by 0 bases, with 9 bases between. There are 15 residues in the CDR3. The V gene's germline CDR1 is MGHRA and CDR2 YSYEKL. CDR3 DNA: TGCGCCAGCAGCCGCCTGATCTCAACTAATGAAAAACTGTTTTTT. Residues: CASSRLISTNEKLFF.

The genes are TRBV7-2 and TRBJ2-7, with D tentatively TRBD1 (6 bases). This CDR3 is 14 amino acids long. CDR1 and CDR2 from the germline V gene are SGHTA and FQGNSA. Trimming left V 5 bases short and J 9 bases short, with 20 bases between. The CDR3 region is CASSRLQGPEVQYF. The CDR3, as DNA: TGTGCCAGCAGCCGGCTTCAGGGGCCTGAGGTGCAGTACTTC.

The V gene is TRBV4-2, the J gene TRBJ2-6; TRBD2 might be the D (5 bases). CDR1 and CDR2 (germline): LGHNA, YNFKEQ. This CDR3 is 17 amino acids long. Deletions cut 0 bases from V and 4 bases from J, with 13 bases between. The CDR3: CASSQEAVGPGANVLTF. The CDR3 DNA is TGTGCCAGCAGCCAAGAAGCGGTAGGGCCAGGGGCCAACGTCCTGACTTTC.

The CDR3 protein is CASSEPYRGREETQYF. CDR3 sequence (DNA): TGTGCCAGTAGTGAACCTTACAGGGGGCGGGAAGAGACCCAGTACTTC. The chain carries TRBV19 and TRBJ2-5; 9 bases match TRBD1. The trim removed 5 bases at V and 3 bases at J, leaving 10 bases unmatched. The length of the CDR3 is 16 residues. The germline CDR1 and CDR2 sequences are LNHDA and SQIVND (reference sequence).

The chain is built from TRBV28 and TRBJ1-3, with no clear D. The V gene's germline CDR1 is MDHEN and CDR2 SYDVKM. The CDR3 is made up of 17 amino acids. Trimming pared 6 bases from V and 1 base from J, leaving 19 bases between. CDR3 coding DNA: TGTGCCAGCAGCCTCGCCCCCGCAGGCGCTTCTGGAAACACCATATATTTT. Its translation is CASSLAPAGASGNTIYF.

Worth noting for this clone: The sample carries other DNA sequences with the same CDR3. The chain links TRBV6-5 to TRBJ1-1, with no clear D. V was shortened by 3 bases and J by 6 bases, with 8 bases between the two germline ends. In germline, CDR1 is MNHEY, CDR2 SVGAGI. The CDR3 totals 12 residues. This chain's CDR3 is CASSYSGSEAFF. The DNA for the CDR3 is TGTGCCAGCAGTTATTCGGGGTCTGAAGCTTTCTTT.

This clone showed up just once. The chain couples TRBV4-1 to TRBJ2-2, with D possibly being TRBD1 or TRBD2 (5 bases each). The germline V and J ends were trimmed by 8 bases and 3 bases, with 10 bases remaining between them. Germline V lookup: CDR1 MGHRA, CDR2 YSYEKL. The CDR3 extends over 13 amino acids. The CDR3 nucleotides read TGCGCCAGCGGGGACCCCTACACCGGGGAGCTGTTTTTT. Protein: CASGDPYTGELFF.

The chain recombines TRBV7-6 with TRBJ1-1, with D uncertain. Per the germline V gene, CDR1 is SGHVS and CDR2 is FNYEAQ. CDR3 length: 15 residues. Trimming left V 6 bases short and J 1 base short, with 15 bases between. CDR3 loop: CASSPSGSRNTEAFF. The CDR3 bases are TGTGCCAGCAGTCCGTCGGGGAGTAGGAACACTGAAGCTTTCTTT.

V and J are TRBV7-3 and TRBJ1-6, with D maybe TRBD1 (5 bases). From germline, CDR1 is SGHTA and CDR2 FQGTGA. Trimming pared 4 bases from V and 7 bases from J, leaving 11 bases between. This CDR3 has 14 residues. CDR3 nucleotides: TGTGCCAGCAGCTCCGGGACGGCAAATTCACCCCTCCACTTT. Protein: CASSSGTANSPLHF.

About this clone itself: The junction departs from germline at one end; a sequencing error may be responsible. The chain recombines TRBV5-4 with TRBJ2-7; D unresolved. This CDR3 spans 15 amino acids. Germline loops: CDR1 SGHNT, CDR2 YYREEE (reference sequence). The chain's CDR3 is CASSPEVQFSHEQYF. The CDR3 DNA reads as TGTGCCAGCAGCCCCGAAGTTCAGTTCTCCCACGAGCAGTACTTC.

The V call is TRBV12-2, the J call TRBJ1-3; TRBD1, the D gene given by the table, was not confirmed from the DNA. TRBV12-2 is deemed a pseudogene. The CDR3 covers 15 residues. As DNA, the CDR3 is TGTGCAAGTCGCTCAAAGGACAGGCTTGCGAACACCATATATTTT. The encoded protein is CASRSKDRLANTIYF.

The V and J genes are TRBV7-9 and TRBJ2-1, with D tentatively TRBD2 (5 bases). The V gene lost 4 bases and the J gene lost 8 bases, with 15 bases spanning the gap. This CDR3 has 14 residues. Germline V lookup: CDR1 SEHNR, CDR2 FQNEAQ (reference sequence). The CDR3 spells CASSSVGERDEQFF. The CDR3 nucleotides read TGTGCCAGCAGCTCAGTGGGCGAGAGGGATGAGCAGTTCTTC. Supplemented by reference TRBV7-9 and TRBJ2-1, the full variable domain reads DTGVSQNPRHKITKRGQNVTFRCDPISEHNRLYWYRQTLGQGPEFLTYFQNEAQLEKSRLLSDRFSAERPKGSFSTLEIQRTEQGDSAMYLCASSSVGERDEQFFGPGTRLTVL.

The J gene is TRBJ2-3, the V gene TRBV19; the D call may be TRBD1 or TRBD2 (5 bases each). Germline CDR1 LNHDA, CDR2 SQIVND (reference sequence). V gave up 7 bases and J gave up 0 bases, with 14 bases separating them. This CDR3 spans 15 amino acids. CDR3: CASTRGPPSTDTQYF. The CDR3 nucleotides read TGTGCCAGTACAAGGGGACCACCTAGCACAGATACGCAGTATTTT.

The rearrangement joins TRBV15 to TRBJ2-1; the D gene is possibly TRBD2 (7 bases). Trimming stripped 2 bases from V and 5 bases from J, with 19 bases between. Germline CDR1 is LNHNV and CDR2 is YYDKDF (reference sequence). The CDR3 covers 17 residues. The CDR3 sequence is CATSRTRGATDHNEQFF. The CDR3 region has the DNA TGTGCCACCAGCAGAACTCGGGGGGCTACCGACCACAATGAGCAGTTCTTC.

The chain links TRBV4-2 to TRBJ2-7; 10 positions agree with TRBD2. CDR1 and CDR2 from the germline V gene are LGHNA and YNFKEQ. With V trimmed by 4 bases and J by 4 bases, 7 bases remained unmatched. CDR3 length: 15 amino acids. CDR3 residues: CASSLRLAGGYEQYF. As DNA, the CDR3 is TGTGCCAGCAGCCTCCGACTAGCGGGCGGATACGAGCAGTACTTC.

V gene TRBV5-1 combines with J gene TRBJ2-5, with 7 positions matching TRBD2. With 4 bases clipped from V and 2 bases from J, the junction kept 11 bases outside the gene matches. CDR1 is SGHRS, CDR2 YFSETQ, per germline. The CDR3 extends over 16 amino acids. The CDR3 sequence is CASSQDLAGGQETQYF. As DNA, the CDR3 is TGCGCCAGCAGCCAAGACTTAGCGGGTGGACAAGAGACCCAGTACTTC. Looking up the rest from reference TRBV5-1 and TRBJ2-5 gives the full variable domain: KAGVTQTPRYLIKTRGQQVTLSCSPISGHRSVSWYQQTPGQGLQFLFEYFSETQRNKGNFPGRFSGRQFSNSRSEMNVSTLELGDSALYLCASSQDLAGGQETQYFGPGTRLLVL.

The chain links TRBV6-5 to TRBJ2-1; maybe TRBD2 (6 bases). The CDR3 loop spans 15 amino acids. Germline V lookup: CDR1 MNHEY, CDR2 SVGAGI. The V end lost 2 bases, the J end lost 9 bases, and 17 bases lay between the germline ends. CDR3 in amino acids: CASSYEGVGSGEQFF. The CDR3 DNA sequence: TGTGCCAGCAGTTACGAAGGGGTCGGGAGTGGTGAGCAGTTCTTC.

J is TRBJ2-5 and V is TRBV4-1; D is unclear. The CDR3 is 14 residues long. Deletions cut 3 bases from V and 5 bases from J, with 13 bases between. Per germline, CDR1 MGHRA and CDR2 YSYEKL. This CDR3 reads CASSQSRSRETQYF. The CDR3 nucleotides read TGCGCCAGCAGCCAGTCGAGGTCCAGGGAGACCCAGTACTTC.